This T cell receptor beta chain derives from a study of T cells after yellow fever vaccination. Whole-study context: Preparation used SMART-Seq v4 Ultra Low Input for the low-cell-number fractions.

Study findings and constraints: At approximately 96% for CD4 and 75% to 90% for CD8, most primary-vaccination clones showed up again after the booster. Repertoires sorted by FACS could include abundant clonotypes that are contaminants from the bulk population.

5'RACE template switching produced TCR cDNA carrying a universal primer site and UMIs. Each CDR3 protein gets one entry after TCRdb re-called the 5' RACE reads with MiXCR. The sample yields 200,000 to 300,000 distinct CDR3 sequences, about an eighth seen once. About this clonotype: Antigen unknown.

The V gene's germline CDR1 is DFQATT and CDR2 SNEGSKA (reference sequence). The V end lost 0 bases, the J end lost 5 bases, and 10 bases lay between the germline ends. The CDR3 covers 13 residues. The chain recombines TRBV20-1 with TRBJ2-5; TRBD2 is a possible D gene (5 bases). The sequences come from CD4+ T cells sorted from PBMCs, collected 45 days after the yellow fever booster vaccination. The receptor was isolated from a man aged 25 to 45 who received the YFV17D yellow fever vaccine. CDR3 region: CSARDTGKETQYF. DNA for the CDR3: TGCAGTGCTAGAGATACGGGGAAGGAGACCCAGTACTTC.